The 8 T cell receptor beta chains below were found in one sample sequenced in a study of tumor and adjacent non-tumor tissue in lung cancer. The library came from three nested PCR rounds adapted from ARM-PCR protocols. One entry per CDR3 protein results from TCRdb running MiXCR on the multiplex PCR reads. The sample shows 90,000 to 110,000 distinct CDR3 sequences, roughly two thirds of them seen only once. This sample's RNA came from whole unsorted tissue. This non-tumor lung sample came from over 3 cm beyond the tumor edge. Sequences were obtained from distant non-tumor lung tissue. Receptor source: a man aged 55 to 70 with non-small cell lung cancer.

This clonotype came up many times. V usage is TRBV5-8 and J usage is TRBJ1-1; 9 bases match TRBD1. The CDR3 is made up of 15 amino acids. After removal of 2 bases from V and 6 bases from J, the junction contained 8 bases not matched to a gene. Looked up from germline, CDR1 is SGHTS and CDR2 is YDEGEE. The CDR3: CASSLLGTGKSEAFF. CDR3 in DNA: TGTGCCAGCAGCTTACTTGGGACAGGGAAATCTGAAGCTTTCTTT. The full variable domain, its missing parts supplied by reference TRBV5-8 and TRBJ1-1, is EAGVTQSPTHLIKTRGQQATLRCSPISGHTSVYWYQQALGLGLQFLLWYDEGEERNRGNFPPRFSGRQFPNYSSELNVNALELEDSALYLCASSLLGTGKSEAFFGQGTRLTVV.

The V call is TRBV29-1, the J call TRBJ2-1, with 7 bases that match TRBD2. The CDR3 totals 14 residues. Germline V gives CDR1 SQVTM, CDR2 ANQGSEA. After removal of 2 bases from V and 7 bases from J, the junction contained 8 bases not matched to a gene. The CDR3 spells CSVEILMGGNEQFF. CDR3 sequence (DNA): TGCAGCGTTGAAATTCTAATGGGAGGGAATGAGCAGTTCTTC.

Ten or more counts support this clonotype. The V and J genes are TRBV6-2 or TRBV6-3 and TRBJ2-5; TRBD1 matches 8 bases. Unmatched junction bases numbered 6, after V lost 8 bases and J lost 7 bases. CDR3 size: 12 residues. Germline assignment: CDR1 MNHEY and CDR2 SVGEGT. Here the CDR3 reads CASSQDRVTQYF. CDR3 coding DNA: TGTGCCAGCTCCCAGGACAGGGTGACCCAGTACTTC.

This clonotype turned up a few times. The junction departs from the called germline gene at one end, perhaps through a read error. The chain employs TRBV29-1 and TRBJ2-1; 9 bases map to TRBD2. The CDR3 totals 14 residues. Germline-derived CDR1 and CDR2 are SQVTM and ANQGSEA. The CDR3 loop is CSVDVAGVFNEQFF. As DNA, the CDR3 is TGCAGTGTTGACGTAGCGGGAGTTTTCAATGAGCAGTTCTTC.

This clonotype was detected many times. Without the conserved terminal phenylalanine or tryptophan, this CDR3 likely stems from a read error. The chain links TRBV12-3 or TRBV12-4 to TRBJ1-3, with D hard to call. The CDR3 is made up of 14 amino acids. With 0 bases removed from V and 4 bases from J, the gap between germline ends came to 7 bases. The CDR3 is CASSLARKGNTIYL. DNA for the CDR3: TGTGCCAGCAGTTTAGCGCGGAAAGGAAACACCATATATCTT.

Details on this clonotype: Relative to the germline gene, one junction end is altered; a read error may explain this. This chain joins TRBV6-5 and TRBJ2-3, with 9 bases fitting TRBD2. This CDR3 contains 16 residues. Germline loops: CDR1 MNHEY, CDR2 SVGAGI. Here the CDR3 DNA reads TGTACCAGCAGCCCGACGCGCGGGGGGGCACTAGATACGCAGTATTTT. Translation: CTSSPTRGGALDTQYF.

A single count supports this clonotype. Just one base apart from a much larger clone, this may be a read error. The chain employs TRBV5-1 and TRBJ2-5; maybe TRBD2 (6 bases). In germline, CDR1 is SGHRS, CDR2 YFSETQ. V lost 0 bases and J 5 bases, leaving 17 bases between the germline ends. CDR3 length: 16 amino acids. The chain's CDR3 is CASSLVAGTQGETQYF. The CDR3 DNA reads TGCGCCAGCAGCTTGGTGGCGGGAACACAAGGGGAGACCCAGTACTTC. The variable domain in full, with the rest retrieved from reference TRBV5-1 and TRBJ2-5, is KAGVTQTPRYLIKTRGQQVTLSCSPISGHRSVSWYQQTPGQGLQFLFEYFSETQRNKGNFPGRFSGRQFSNSRSEMNVSTLELGDSALYLCASSLVAGTQGETQYFGPGTRLLVL.

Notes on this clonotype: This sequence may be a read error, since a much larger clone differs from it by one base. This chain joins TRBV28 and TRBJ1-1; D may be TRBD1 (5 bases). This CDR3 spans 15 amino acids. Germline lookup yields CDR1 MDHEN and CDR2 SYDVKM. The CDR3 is CACSPPQGFYTEAFF. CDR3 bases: TGTGCCTGCAGCCCCCCCCAGGGCTTCTACACTGAAGCTTTCTTT.